Listed here is a single T cell receptor beta chain. Its antigen is unidentified. The sample is drawn from a study of cytomegalovirus exposure and HLA in healthy donors. This PCR relied on a set of 60 Vbeta primers and 13 Jbeta primers. The protocol was immunoSEQ multiplex PCR, while the TCRdb copy is restricted to in-frame clones and leaves out a portion. The table lists 150,000 or so clones, roughly 75% of them singletons. Study results and caveats: CMV serostatus alone was available as immune exposure information. Later on, an analysis showed TCR association rates differing by HLA locus, with DRB1 the most and HLA-C the fewest. In an earlier analysis, productive rearrangement rates for most beta V segments clustered near 87% or 30%.

V lost 4 bases to trimming and J lost 3 bases; unmatched junction nucleotides: 5. Germline CDR1 SGHNT, CDR2 YYREEE (reference sequence). This CDR3 has 14 amino acids. This TCR was sampled from a female donor in good health and CMV-seronegative. The sample was PBMCs. This chain uses TRBV5-4 with TRBJ2-3, with 7 bases that match TRBD2. DNA for the CDR3: TGTGCCAGCAGCCTGATGCGGGGGACAGATACGCAGTATTTT. It specifies CASSLMRGTDTQYF. The entire variable domain, with the rest obtained from reference TRBV5-4 and TRBJ2-3, is as follows: ETGVTQSPTHLIKTRGQQVTLRCSSQSGHNTVSWYQQALGQGPQFIFQYYREEENGRGNFPPRFSGLQFPNYSSELNVNALELDDSALYLCASSLMRGTDTQYFGPGTRLTVL.